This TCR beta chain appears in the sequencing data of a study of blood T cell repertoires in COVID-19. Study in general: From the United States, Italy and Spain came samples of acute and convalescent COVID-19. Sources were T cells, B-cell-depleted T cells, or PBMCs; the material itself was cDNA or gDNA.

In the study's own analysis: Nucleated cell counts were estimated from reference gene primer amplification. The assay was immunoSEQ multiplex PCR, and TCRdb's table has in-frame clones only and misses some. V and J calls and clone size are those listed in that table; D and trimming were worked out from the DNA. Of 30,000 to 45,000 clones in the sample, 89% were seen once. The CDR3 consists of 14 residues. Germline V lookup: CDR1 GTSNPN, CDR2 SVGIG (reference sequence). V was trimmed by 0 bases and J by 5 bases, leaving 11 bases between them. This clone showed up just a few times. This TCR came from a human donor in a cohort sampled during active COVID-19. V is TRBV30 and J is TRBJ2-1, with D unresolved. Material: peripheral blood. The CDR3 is CAWSVYFRNNEQFF. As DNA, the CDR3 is TGTGCCTGGAGTGTATATTTCAGAAACAATGAGCAGTTCTTC.